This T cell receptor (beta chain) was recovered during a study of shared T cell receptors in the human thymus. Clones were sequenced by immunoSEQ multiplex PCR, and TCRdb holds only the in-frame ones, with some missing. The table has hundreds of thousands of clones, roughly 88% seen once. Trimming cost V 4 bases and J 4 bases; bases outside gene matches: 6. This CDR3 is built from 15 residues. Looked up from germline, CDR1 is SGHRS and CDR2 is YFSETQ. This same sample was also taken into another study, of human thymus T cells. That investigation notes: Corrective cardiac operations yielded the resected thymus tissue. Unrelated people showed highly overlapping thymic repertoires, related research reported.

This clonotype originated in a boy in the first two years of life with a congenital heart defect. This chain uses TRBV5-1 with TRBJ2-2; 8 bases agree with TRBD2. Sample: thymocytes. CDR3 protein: CASSRPGLVTGELFF. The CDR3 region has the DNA TGCGCCAGCAGCAGACCGGGACTAGTCACCGGGGAGCTGTTTTTT.